The present T cell receptor beta chain was sequenced within a study of CD8 T cells in ankylosing spondylitis. In making TCR beta libraries, quantitative 5'-RACE with molecular barcodes was used. TCRdb independently ran MiXCR on the 5' RACE reads; one entry per CDR3 protein. The table includes about 130,000 distinct CDR3 sequences, 7.3% detected once. There are many counts of this clonotype. Its matching antigen is unknown. The V gene lost 4 bases and the J gene lost 0 bases, with 12 bases spanning the gap. Germline CDR1 reads SGDLS; CDR2 reads YYNGEE. The CDR3 is 15 residues long. Study observations and caveats: Reactive arthritis synovial fluid and blood previously showed some of these motif variants. The study looked at matched synovial fluid samples from ankylosing spondylitis patients. Disease-linked clones were reported to be significantly enriched there. One TCR beta motif, made up of fewer than 10 highly homologous variants, appeared characteristic of ankylosing spondylitis blood.

The chain employs TRBV9 and TRBJ2-3; D possibly corresponds to TRBD1 (5 bases). The specimen sequenced was blood, either unsorted or a sorted T cell fraction (not recorded which). This receptor was identified in a female donor with ankylosing spondylitis or in good health (not recorded which). The CDR3 sequence: CASSYLTASTDTQYF. CDR3 bases: TGTGCCAGCAGCTACCTGACAGCCAGCACAGATACGCAGTATTTT. The variable domain in full, completed from reference TRBV9 and TRBJ2-3, reads DSGVTQTPKHLITATGQRVTLRCSPRSGDLSVYWYQQSLDQGLQFLIQYYNGEERAKGNILERFSAQQFPDLHSELNLSSLELGDSALYFCASSYLTASTDTQYFGPGTRLTVL.